Listed below are T cell receptor beta chains from one sample, sequenced in a study of blood T cell repertoires in COVID-19. Sequenced by immunoSEQ multiplex PCR; TCRdb stores in-frame clones only, minus some. The profile shows around 95,000 clones, roughly 79% of them singletons. The sequenced sample consisted of peripheral blood. Receptors were obtained from a man in his 70s with active or convalescent COVID-19. The CDR3 runs from the conserved cysteine through the conserved F or W. The order of the fields is D gene, J gene, clone size, V gene, CDR3 DNA, CDR3 protein. The D gene is left open where the match is weak. The listing skips clone size in some rows; elsewhere it reads once, few, many or a size class.

>.|TRBJ2-3|.|TRBV4-2
TGTGCCAGCAGCTTGGGAGCGGATACGCAGTATTTT
CASSLGADTQYF
>TRBD1|TRBJ1-6|once|TRBV2
TGTGCCAGCAATCGACAGGGGCAATCGGGTTCACCCCTCCACTTT
CASNRQGQSGSPLHF
>TRBD2|TRBJ2-1|.|TRBV30
TGTGCCTGCCCGGGACTAGCGGGGGGAATTGGCTATGAGCAGTTCTTC
CACPGLAGGIGYEQFF
>.|TRBJ2-3|.|TRBV29-1
TGCAGCGTTTACTTACAGGTGCTCACAGATACGCAGTATTTT
CSVYLQVLTDTQYF
>.|TRBJ1-1|few|TRBV9
TGTGCCAGCAGCGTAGAACAGATTAACACTGAAGCTTTCTTT
CASSVEQINTEAFF
>.|TRBJ2-3|.|TRBV5-1
TGCGCCAGCAGCGGAGGGACGTCGGAGGATACGCAGTATTTT
CASSGGTSEDTQYF
>.|TRBJ2-1|.|TRBV7-9
TGTGCCAGCAGCTTCGAGGTGAAAATCTCCTACAATGAGCAGTTCTTC
CASSFEVKISYNEQFF
>TRBD2|TRBJ2-7|.|TRBV9
TGTGCCAGCAGCGCCGCGGGGGGGACCCCCTACGAGCAGTACTTC
CASSAAGGTPYEQYF
>TRBD2|TRBJ2-7|.|TRBV9
TGTGCCAGCAGCGTAGAGGCGGGGGGTTCCTACGAGCAGTACTTC
CASSVEAGGSYEQYF
>TRBD2|TRBJ2-7|.|TRBV10-3
TGTGCCATCAGTCGAGCGGGGACCAACGAGCAGTACTTC
CAISRAGTNEQYF
>.|TRBJ1-2|.|TRBV18
TGTGCCAGCTCACCAGACAGAAACTATGGCTACACCTTC
CASSPDRNYGYTF
>TRBD1|TRBJ1-1|.|TRBV27
TGTGCCAGCAGTTTATTGACAGGGGACACTGAAGCTTTCTTT
CASSLLTGDTEAFF
>.|TRBJ1-6|few|TRBV28
TGTGCCAGCAGTTTAACGGGGGACTATTCACCCCTCCACTTT
CASSLTGDYSPLHF
>TRBD1|TRBJ2-2|.|TRBV25-1
TGTGCCAGCACTCGGACAGGGGGCACCGGGGAGCTGTTTTTT
CASTRTGGTGELFF
>.|TRBJ2-2|.|TRBV19
TGTGCCAGTAGTATTGAGGGCAGGTTAAACACCGGGGAGCTGTTTTTT
CASSIEGRLNTGELFF
>TRBD1|TRBJ2-3|.|TRBV7-3
TGTGCCAGCAGCCCCGGGACAGGTGGAGATACGCAGTATTTT
CASSPGTGGDTQYF
>.|TRBJ2-2|.|TRBV7-2
TGTGCCAGCAGCTTAGGCAGGACGAACACCGGGGAGCTGTTTTTT
CASSLGRTNTGELFF
>.|TRBJ2-1|many|TRBV11-2
TGTGCCAGCAGCTTCACGGGAGATACCTACAATGAGCAGTTCTTC
CASSFTGDTYNEQFF
>.|TRBJ1-5|.|TRBV20-1
TGCAGTGCTAGTGCAGGAATAAGCAATCAGCCCCAGCATTTT
CSASAGISNQPQHF
>TRBD1|TRBJ2-7|once|TRBV5-6
TGTGCCAGCAGTTATAGGTCCTGGGACAGGGTAAGTTTCGAGCAGTACTTC
CASSYRSWDRVSFEQYF
>TRBD2|TRBJ2-2|.|TRBV5-1
TGCGCCAGCAGCTTGGTAGCGGGAGCCGGGGAGCTGTTTTTT
CASSLVAGAGELFF
>TRBD1|TRBJ2-1|.|TRBV19
TGTGCCAGTAGTCCACCGGACAGGGGGCGCGTCAATGAGCAGTTCTTC
CASSPPDRGRVNEQFF
>.|TRBJ2-7|.|TRBV7-2
TGTGCCAGCAGCTTAGCACTCAGGGTGGACGAGCAGTACTTC
CASSLALRVDEQYF
>.|TRBJ1-1|.|TRBV19
TGTGCCAGTAGTGCAGGGCCCAATCCCGAACACACTGAAGCTTTCTTT
CASSAGPNPEHTEAFF
>TRBD2|TRBJ2-1|.|TRBV6-5
TGTGCCAGCAGCCCCAGGGGGACTAGCGCGTATGAGCAGTTCTTC
CASSPRGTSAYEQFF
>TRBD1|TRBJ2-7|.|TRBV7-6
TGTGCCAGCAGCTTAGCGGAACAGGGGGCCTACGAGCAGTACTTC
CASSLAEQGAYEQYF
>TRBD1|TRBJ1-2|.|TRBV29-1
TGCAGCGTTAGGACAGGAGGCGACTATGGCTACACCTTC
CSVRTGGDYGYTF
>.|TRBJ1-3|.|TRBV30
TGTGCCTGGAATCACGAGGCCCGGTTAACTGGAAACACCATATATTTT
CAWNHEARLTGNTIYF
>.|TRBJ2-2|.|TRBV4-1
TGCGCCAGCAGCCTCCAACAGGGTGCGGGGGAGCTGTTTTTT
CASSLQQGAGELFF
>.|TRBJ2-7|once|TRBV27
TGTGCCAGCTCTGGGGGCCGAGAGCAGTACTTC
CASSGGREQYF
>.|TRBJ2-7|.|TRBV12-5
TGTGCTAGTGGTTTTGAAATAGGGGGCTACGAGCAGTACTTC
CASGFEIGGYEQYF
>TRBD1|TRBJ1-1|.|TRBV4-2
TGTGCCAGCAGCCTAGACAGGGGTTGGACTGAAGCTTTCTTT
CASSLDRGWTEAFF
>TRBD1|TRBJ2-3|.|TRBV24-1
TGTGCCACCAGCTCCAGGGGGCCAGATACGCAGTATTTT
CATSSRGPDTQYF
>.|TRBJ2-1|.|TRBV19
TGTGCCAGTAGTACACTAGGGAGCGATGAGCAGTTCTTC
CASSTLGSDEQFF
>TRBD2|TRBJ2-1|few|TRBV5-4
TGTGCCAGCAGCCGGAGCGGGAGGTCCTACAATGAGCAGTTCTTC
CASSRSGRSYNEQFF
>TRBD1|TRBJ2-7|.|TRBV5-1
TGCGCCAGCAGCTCTGCCCGGACAGGGATACACGAGCAGTACTTC
CASSSARTGIHEQYF
>TRBD2|TRBJ2-1|once|TRBV7-3
TGTGCCAGCAGCTTAACGCGGGTAGCGGGAGGCTTTAGGCACAATGAGCAGTTCTTC
CASSLTRVAGGFRHNEQFF
>.|TRBJ2-3|.|TRBV9
TGTGCCAGCAGCCGGGGCGGGGGCACAGATACGCAGTATTTT
CASSRGGGTDTQYF